The clone carrying this T cell receptor (beta chain) was recorded once. Original data processing: Estimation of nucleated cell counts relied on the amplification of reference gene primers. Sequenced by immunoSEQ multiplex PCR; TCRdb stores in-frame clones only, minus some. V and J calls and clone size are copied from that table; D and trimming were computed from the DNA. The data show over 250,000 clones, about nine tenths seen once. J gave up 8 bases and V 7 bases, and 11 bases lay outside the gene matches. CDR1 is MNHEY, CDR2 SVGAGI, per germline. CDR3 size: 15 residues. The sample comes from a study of blood T cell repertoires in COVID-19.

Sequenced input: peripheral blood. The rearrangement joins TRBV6-5 to TRBJ2-1; TRBD1 aligns across 10 bases. The sequence was obtained from a middle-aged man with acute or convalescent COVID-19. As DNA, the CDR3 is TGTGCCAGCAAAACGAGACAGGGGGCATTGGATGAGCAGTTCTTC. This translates into CASKTRQGALDEQFF.